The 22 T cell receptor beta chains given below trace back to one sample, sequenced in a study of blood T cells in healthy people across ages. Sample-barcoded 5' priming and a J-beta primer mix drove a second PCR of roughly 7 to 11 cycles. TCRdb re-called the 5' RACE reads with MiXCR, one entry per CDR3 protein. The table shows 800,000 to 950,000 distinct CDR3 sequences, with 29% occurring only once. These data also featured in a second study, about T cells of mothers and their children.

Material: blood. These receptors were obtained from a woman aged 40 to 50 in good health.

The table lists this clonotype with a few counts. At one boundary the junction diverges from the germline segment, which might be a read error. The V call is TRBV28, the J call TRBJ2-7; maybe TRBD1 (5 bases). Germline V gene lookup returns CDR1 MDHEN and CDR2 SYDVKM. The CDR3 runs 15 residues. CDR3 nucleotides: TGTGCCAGCAGTTACAAGGGGTTTCTAATCTACGGGCAGTACTTC. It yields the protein CASSYKGFLIYGQYF.

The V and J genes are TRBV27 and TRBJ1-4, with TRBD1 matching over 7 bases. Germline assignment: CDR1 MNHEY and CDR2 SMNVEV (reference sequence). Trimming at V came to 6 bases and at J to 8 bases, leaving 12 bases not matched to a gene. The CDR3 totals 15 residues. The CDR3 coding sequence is TGTGCCAGCAGGACCATAACAGGGGAGGTAGAAAAACTGTTTTTT. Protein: CASRTITGEVEKLFF.

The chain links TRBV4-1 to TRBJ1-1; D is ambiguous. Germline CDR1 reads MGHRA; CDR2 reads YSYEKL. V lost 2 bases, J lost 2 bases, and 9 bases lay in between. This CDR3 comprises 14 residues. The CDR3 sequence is CASSQMGFNTEAFF. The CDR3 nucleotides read TGCGCCAGCAGCCAAATGGGGTTCAACACTGAAGCTTTCTTT.

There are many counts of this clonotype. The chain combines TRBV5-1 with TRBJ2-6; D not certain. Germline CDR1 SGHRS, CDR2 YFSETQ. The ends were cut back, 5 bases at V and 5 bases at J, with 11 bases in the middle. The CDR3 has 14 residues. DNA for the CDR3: TGCGCCAGCAGTCCAGGAGCTAGGGCCAACGTCCTGACTTTC. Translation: CASSPGARANVLTF.

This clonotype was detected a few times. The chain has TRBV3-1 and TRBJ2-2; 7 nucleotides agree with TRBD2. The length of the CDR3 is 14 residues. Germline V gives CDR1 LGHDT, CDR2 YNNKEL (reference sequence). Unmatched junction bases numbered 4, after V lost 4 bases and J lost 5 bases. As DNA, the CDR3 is TGTGCCAGCAGCCCCCGGACTAGGACCGGGGAGCTGTTTTTT. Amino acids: CASSPRTRTGELFF.

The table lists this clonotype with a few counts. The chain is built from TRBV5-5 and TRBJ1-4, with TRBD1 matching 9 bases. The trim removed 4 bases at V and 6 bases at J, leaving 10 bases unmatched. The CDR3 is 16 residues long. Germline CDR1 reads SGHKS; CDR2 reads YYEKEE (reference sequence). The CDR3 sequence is CASSTRTTGGDEKLFF. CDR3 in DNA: TGTGCCAGCAGCACAAGGACGACAGGGGGGGATGAAAAACTGTTTTTT.

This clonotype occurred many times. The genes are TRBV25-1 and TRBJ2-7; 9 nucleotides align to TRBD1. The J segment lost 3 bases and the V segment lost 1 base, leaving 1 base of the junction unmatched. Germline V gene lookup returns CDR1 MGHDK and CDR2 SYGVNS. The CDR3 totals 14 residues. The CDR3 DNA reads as TGTGCCAGCAGTGAATGGGACAGGGTCTACGAGCAGTACTTC. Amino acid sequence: CASSEWDRVYEQYF.

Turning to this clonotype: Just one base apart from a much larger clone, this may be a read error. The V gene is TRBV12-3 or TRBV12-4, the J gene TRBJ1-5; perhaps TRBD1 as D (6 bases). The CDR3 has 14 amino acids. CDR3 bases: TGTGCCAGCAGCCTTTGGGGGCCTGATCAGCCCCGGCATTTT. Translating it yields CASSLWGPDQPRHF.

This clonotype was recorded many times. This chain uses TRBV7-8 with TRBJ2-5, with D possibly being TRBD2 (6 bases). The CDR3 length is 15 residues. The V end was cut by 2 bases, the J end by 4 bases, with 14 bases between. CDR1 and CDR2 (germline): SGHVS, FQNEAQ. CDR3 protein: CASSLTGTWGETQYF. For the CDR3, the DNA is TGTGCCAGCAGCTTAACCGGGACTTGGGGAGAGACCCAGTACTTC.

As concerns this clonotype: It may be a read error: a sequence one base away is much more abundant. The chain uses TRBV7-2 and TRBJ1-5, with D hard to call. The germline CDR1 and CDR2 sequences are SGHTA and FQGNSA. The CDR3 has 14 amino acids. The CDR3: CASSPDHSNQPQQF. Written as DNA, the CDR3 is TGTGCCAGCAGCCCCGACCATAGCAATCAGCCCCAGCAGTTT.

DNA for the CDR3: TGTGCCAGCAGCTTTACAGGGATCGATGGGCAGTTCTTC. Translated: CASSFTGIDGQFF. The genes are TRBV5-6 and TRBJ2-1, with D possibly being TRBD1 (6 bases). Germline V gives CDR1 SGHDT, CDR2 YYEEEE. The V end was cut by 2 bases, the J end by 12 bases, with 15 bases between. The length of the CDR3 is 13 residues.

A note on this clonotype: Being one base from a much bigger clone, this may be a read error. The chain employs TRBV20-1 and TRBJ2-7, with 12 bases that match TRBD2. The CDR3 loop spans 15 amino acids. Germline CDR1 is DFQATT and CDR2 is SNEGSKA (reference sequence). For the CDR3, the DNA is TGCAGTGCTAGACCAATACTAGCGGGGGGTCTTGAGCGGTACTTC. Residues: CSARPILAGGLERYF.

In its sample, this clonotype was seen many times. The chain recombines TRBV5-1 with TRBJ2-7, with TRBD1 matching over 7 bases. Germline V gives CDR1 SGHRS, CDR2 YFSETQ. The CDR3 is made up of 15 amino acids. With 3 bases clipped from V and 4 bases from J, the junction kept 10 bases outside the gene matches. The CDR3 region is CASSSSTGTVYEQYF. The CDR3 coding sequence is TGCGCCAGCAGCTCGAGTACCGGGACAGTATACGAGCAGTACTTC.

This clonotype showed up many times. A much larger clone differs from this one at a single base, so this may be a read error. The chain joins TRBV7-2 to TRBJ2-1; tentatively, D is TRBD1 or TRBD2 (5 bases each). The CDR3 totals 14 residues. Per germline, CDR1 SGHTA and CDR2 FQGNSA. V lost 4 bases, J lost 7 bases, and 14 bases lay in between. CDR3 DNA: TGTGCCAGCAGCTGGGACCAAAACAGGAATGAGCAGTTCTTC. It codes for CASSWDQNRNEQFF.

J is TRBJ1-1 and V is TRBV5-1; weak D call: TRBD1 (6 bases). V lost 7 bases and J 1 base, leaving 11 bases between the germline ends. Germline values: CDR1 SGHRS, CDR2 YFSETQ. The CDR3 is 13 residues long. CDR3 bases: TGCGCCAGCGGGGACACCCCGAACACTGAAGCTTTCTTT. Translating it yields CASGDTPNTEAFF.

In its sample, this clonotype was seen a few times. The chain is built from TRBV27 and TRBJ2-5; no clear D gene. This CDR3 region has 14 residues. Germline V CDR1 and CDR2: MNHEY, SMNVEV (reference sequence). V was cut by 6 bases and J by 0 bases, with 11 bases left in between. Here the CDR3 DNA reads TGTGCCAGCAGCCCCGCCGTGTACCAAGAGACCCAGTACTTC. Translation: CASSPAVYQETQYF.

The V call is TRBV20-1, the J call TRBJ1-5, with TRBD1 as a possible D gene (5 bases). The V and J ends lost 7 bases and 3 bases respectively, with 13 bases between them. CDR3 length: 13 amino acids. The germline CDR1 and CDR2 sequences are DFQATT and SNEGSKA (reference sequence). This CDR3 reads CSVKRGDNQPQHF. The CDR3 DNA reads TGCAGTGTTAAGAGAGGGGACAATCAGCCCCAGCATTTT.

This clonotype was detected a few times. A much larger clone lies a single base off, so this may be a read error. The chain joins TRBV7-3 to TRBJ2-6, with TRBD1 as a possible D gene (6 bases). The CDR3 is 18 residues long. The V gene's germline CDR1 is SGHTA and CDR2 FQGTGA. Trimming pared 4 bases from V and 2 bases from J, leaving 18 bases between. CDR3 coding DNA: TGTGCCAGCAGCTGGGGACACGCACAGAGAGCTGGGGCCAACGTCCTGACTTTC. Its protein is CASSWGHAQRAGANVLTF.

CDR3 nucleotides: TGTGCCAGCAGTTTAACGGGAGCGGTAGAGACCCAGTACTTC. Protein product: CASSLTGAVETQYF. The chain links TRBV28 to TRBJ2-5; possibly TRBD2 for D (6 bases). The germline V gene encodes CDR1 MDHEN and CDR2 SYDVKM. The ends were cut back, 2 bases at V and 4 bases at J, with 11 bases in the middle. The length of the CDR3 is 14 residues.

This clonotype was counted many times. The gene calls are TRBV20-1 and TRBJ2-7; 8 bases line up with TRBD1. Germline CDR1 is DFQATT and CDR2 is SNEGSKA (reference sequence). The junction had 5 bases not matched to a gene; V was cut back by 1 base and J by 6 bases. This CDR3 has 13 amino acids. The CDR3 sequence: CSARVDRGSEQYF. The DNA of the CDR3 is TGCAGTGCTAGAGTAGACAGGGGTTCCGAGCAGTACTTC.

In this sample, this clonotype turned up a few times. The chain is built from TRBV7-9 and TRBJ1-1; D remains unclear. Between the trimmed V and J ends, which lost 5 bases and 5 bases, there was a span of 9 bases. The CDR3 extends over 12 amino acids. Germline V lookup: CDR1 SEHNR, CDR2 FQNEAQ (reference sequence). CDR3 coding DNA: TGTGCCAGCAGCCACGGCCGAACTGAAGCTTTCTTT. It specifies CASSHGRTEAFF.

CDR3: CASSVGTGPARQHF. The CDR3 region has the DNA TGTGCCAGCAGTGTGGGGACAGGGCCCGCGCGCCAGCATTTT. The genes are TRBV12-3 or TRBV12-4 and TRBJ1-5; 9 nucleotides align to TRBD1. The CDR3 runs to 14 residues. V lost 5 bases, J lost 12 bases, and 11 bases stayed unmatched.